The 5 T cell receptor beta chains given below trace back to one sample, sequenced in a study of control samples from healthy donors and cancer patients (dated by TCRdb to 2018 to 2021). Library generation was performed with the immunoSEQ multiplex PCR assay. TCRdb holds this immuneACCESS table with in-frame rearrangements only. Some clones are missing; in checked studies, unresolved V genes explain under half, and the rest has no known cause. The sample table holds approximately 100,000 clones, of which around 88% were seen once. The ten largest clones represent about 7.8% of the sample. Input material: blood. All receptors derive from a man younger than 45 in good health.

This chain links TRBV25-1 with TRBJ1-6, with unresolved D. CDR1 is MGHDK and CDR2 is SYGVNS in the germline V gene. This CDR3 spans 12 amino acids. V lost 5 bases to trimming and J lost 8 bases, with 7 bases between them. The CDR3 DNA follows: TGTGCCAGCAGTTTTGAGCATTCACCCCTCCACTTT. It is translated as CASSFEHSPLHF.

This clone was recorded once. The V and J genes are TRBV6-5 and TRBJ1-1, with D perhaps matching TRBD1 (5 bases). The CDR3 runs to 14 residues. Germline loops: CDR1 MNHEY, CDR2 SVGAGI. V lost 6 bases, J lost 0 bases, and 11 bases lay in between. CDR3 sequence reads: CASRLQVLNTEAFF. CDR3 coding DNA: TGTGCCAGCAGGCTACAGGTCTTGAACACTGAAGCTTTCTTT.

The chain combines TRBV4-1 with TRBJ2-1; D is ambiguous. CDR1 is MGHRA, CDR2 YSYEKL, per germline. The ends were cut back, 2 bases at V and 1 base at J, with 6 bases in the middle. The length of the CDR3 is 14 residues. In nucleotides, the CDR3 is TGCGCCAGCAGCCAACGATATTCCTACAATGAGCAGTTCTTC. Translation gives CASSQRYSYNEQFF.

The chain is built from TRBV6-6 and TRBJ2-7; D gene unclear. Germline V gene lookup returns CDR1 MNHNY and CDR2 SVGAGI (reference sequence). Trimming stripped 9 bases from V and 2 bases from J, with 14 bases between. The CDR3 is 13 residues long. CDR3 sequence: CASVSDTAYEQYF. DNA for the CDR3: TGTGCCAGTGTATCCGACACAGCCTACGAGCAGTACTTC.

The rearrangement joins TRBV5-1 to TRBJ1-2, with D possibly TRBD1 on 6 matching bases. Between the trimmed V and J ends, which lost 0 bases and 6 bases, there was a span of 21 bases. Looked up from germline, CDR1 is SGHRS and CDR2 is YFSETQ. This CDR3 has 17 residues. CDR3: CASSLADDVRGAHGYTF. In DNA, the CDR3 is TGCGCCAGCAGCTTGGCCGATGACGTCAGGGGAGCTCATGGCTACACCTTC.